One sample yielded the 23 T cell receptor beta chains listed below, sequenced in a study of immune evolution from preneoplasia to lung adenocarcinoma. Profiled with immunoSEQ multiplex PCR; TCRdb holds only in-frame clones, not every one. The sample has tens of thousands of clones, roughly 76% seen once; the top ten hold 4.5% to 7%. What was sequenced was FFPE invasive lung adenocarcinoma tissue. The receptors shown here come from a person aged 55-75 years with lung adenocarcinoma.

The CDR3 region has the DNA TGCGCCAGCAGCTTGGACCTCGGAGGCGGCTACACCTTC. Amino acids: CASSLDLGGGYTF. The rearrangement uses TRBV5-1 and TRBJ1-2; D gene unclear. V gave up 0 bases and J gave up 8 bases, with 11 bases separating them. Per the germline V gene, CDR1 is SGHRS and CDR2 is YFSETQ. The CDR3 length is 13 residues.

This clone was observed a single time. The chain is built from TRBV28 and TRBJ1-5; a possible D gene is TRBD1 (6 bases). The V end was cut by 5 bases, the J end by 3 bases, with 14 bases between. This CDR3 comprises 15 residues. Germline V lookup: CDR1 MDHEN, CDR2 SYDVKM. The CDR3 DNA reads TGTGCCAGCAGTCTTGGGGGGCTGACCAATCAGCCCCAGCATTTT. Protein: CASSLGGLTNQPQHF.

This clone was seen more than once but under ten times. The rearrangement uses TRBV30 and TRBJ1-2; 7 bases align to TRBD1. The CDR3 loop spans 13 amino acids. The J segment lost 7 bases and the V segment lost 3 bases, leaving 8 bases of the junction unmatched. Germline V gene sequence: CDR1 GTSNPN, CDR2 SVGIG (reference sequence). The chain's CDR3 is CAWRGEGGGGYTF. CDR3 in DNA: TGTGCCTGGAGAGGAGAAGGGGGCGGTGGCTACACCTTC. The full variable domain, in which reference TRBV30 and TRBJ1-2 provide the parts outside the CDR3, is SQTIHQWPATLVQPVGSPLSLECTVEGTSNPNLYWYRQAAGRGLQLLFYSVGIGQISSEVPQNLSASRPQDRQFILSSKKLLLSDSGFYLCAWRGEGGGGYTFGSGTRLTVV.

The rearrangement joins TRBV10-3 to TRBJ2-2, with D possibly called TRBD1 or TRBD2 (5 bases each). Trimming removed 3 bases from V and 4 bases from J, with 15 bases in between. Germline V gene data show CDR1 as ENHRY and CDR2 as SYGVKD. The CDR3 is made up of 16 amino acids. The CDR3 nucleotides read TGTGCCATCAGTGATCCGGCGAGGGGTAGCACCGGGGAGCTGTTTTTT. This sequence encodes CAISDPARGSTGELFF.

This clone has just one count. The CDR3 DNA sequence: TGTGCCAGCCGAAGGAGCAATGAGCAGTTCTTC. Translating gives CASRRSNEQFF. The rearrangement links TRBV5-4 to TRBJ2-1; no reliable D call. Germline lookup yields CDR1 SGHNT and CDR2 YYREEE (reference sequence). Trimming left V 7 bases short and J 6 bases short, with 8 bases between. The CDR3 loop spans 11 amino acids.

This clone has only one observation. The chain couples TRBV11-2 to TRBJ2-1; D might be TRBD1 (6 bases). This CDR3 has 15 amino acids. V lost 5 bases, J lost 6 bases, and 17 bases lay in between. CDR1 and CDR2 from the germline V gene are SGHAT and FQNNGV. The CDR3 sequence is CASSGLGQRGNEQFF. The CDR3 nucleotides read TGTGCCAGCAGCGGGCTTGGACAGAGAGGCAATGAGCAGTTCTTC.

This chain links TRBV6-1 with TRBJ2-7; D is unclear. Trimming pared 4 bases from V and 7 bases from J, leaving 14 bases between. In germline, CDR1 is MNHNS, CDR2 SASEGT. The CDR3 covers 13 residues. The CDR3 DNA reads TGTGCCAGCAGTGTGGGATTGATATGGGAGCAGTACTTC. This sequence encodes CASSVGLIWEQYF.

The rearrangement joins TRBV5-6 to TRBJ2-5, with D possibly matching TRBD2 (7 bases). Germline CDR1 reads SGHDT; CDR2 reads YYEEEE. The CDR3 has 15 residues. V lost 2 bases to trimming and J lost 5 bases, with 16 bases between them. The DNA for the CDR3 is TGTGCCAGCAGCTTCGTTGGGGGGGCGGACGAGACCCAGTACTTC. Amino acid sequence: CASSFVGGADETQYF.

The chain is built from TRBV6-1 and TRBJ1-4; D not resolved. V was clipped by 4 bases and J by 5 bases, with 11 bases between them. This CDR3 comprises 14 residues. CDR1 and CDR2 (germline): MNHNS, SASEGT. In DNA, the CDR3 is TGTGCCAGCAGTGCTTTCAGGACCAATGAAAAACTGTTTTTT. Translating gives CASSAFRTNEKLFF.

The chain uses TRBV28 and TRBJ2-1; 15 bases map to TRBD2. With V trimmed by 9 bases and J by 6 bases, 6 bases remained unmatched. Germline-derived CDR1 and CDR2 are MDHEN and SYDVKM. CDR3 length: 15 residues. The DNA for the CDR3 is TGTGCCAGTGGGACTAGCGGGAGGAGAGGCAATGAGCAGTTCTTC. Translated, it gives CASGTSGRRGNEQFF.

V gene TRBV11-1 combines with J gene TRBJ2-3; D gene ambiguous. The CDR3 covers 14 residues. The V gene's germline CDR1 is SGHAT and CDR2 FQDESV (reference sequence). Between the trimmed V and J ends, which lost 5 bases and 4 bases, there was a span of 13 bases. The CDR3 DNA sequence: TGTGCCAGCAGCAGGGTTCTTGGTGCAGATACGCAGTATTTT. Protein: CASSRVLGADTQYF. The whole variable domain, remainder taken from reference TRBV11-1 and TRBJ2-3, is EAEVAQSPRYKITEKSQAVAFWCDPISGHATLYWYRQILGQGPELLVQFQDESVVDDSQLPKDRFSAERLKGVDSTLKIQPAELGDSAMYLCASSRVLGADTQYFGPGTRLTVL.

This chain links TRBV28 with TRBJ1-1, with D possibly TRBD1 on 5 matching bases. This CDR3 spans 14 amino acids. Germline values: CDR1 MDHEN, CDR2 SYDVKM. The V end lost 8 bases, the J end lost 6 bases, and 19 bases lay between the germline ends. The CDR3 nucleotides are TGTGCCAGCCCACCCAGTGGGGGGAGAGCTGAAGCTTTCTTT. Encoded protein: CASPPSGGRAEAFF.

J is TRBJ1-1 and V is TRBV5-1; 8 nucleotides agree with TRBD1. From germline, CDR1 is SGHRS and CDR2 YFSETQ. The CDR3 contains 14 residues. V lost 3 bases, J lost 5 bases, and 6 bases stayed unmatched. CDR3 sequence: CASSSQGGETEAFF. The CDR3 DNA follows: TGCGCCAGCAGCTCACAGGGGGGTGAGACTGAAGCTTTCTTT. Drawing the rest from reference TRBV5-1 and TRBJ1-1, the complete variable domain is KAGVTQTPRYLIKTRGQQVTLSCSPISGHRSVSWYQQTPGQGLQFLFEYFSETQRNKGNFPGRFSGRQFSNSRSEMNVSTLELGDSALYLCASSSQGGETEAFFGQGTRLTVV.

The chain uses TRBV5-4 and TRBJ2-7, with D possibly TRBD2 on 6 matching bases. Per the germline V gene, CDR1 is SGHNT and CDR2 is YYREEE (reference sequence). Trimming took off 4 bases at V and 6 bases at J, with 11 bases between the two ends. This CDR3 has 12 amino acids. CDR3 DNA sequence: TGTGCCAGCAGCCCCTGGGGAGGCGAGCAGTACTTC. Its translation is CASSPWGGEQYF.

The CDR3 spells CASLRTGSGANVLTF. CDR3 coding DNA: TGTGCCAGCCTGAGGACAGGGTCTGGGGCCAACGTCCTGACTTTC. The chain combines TRBV19 with TRBJ2-6; 8 bases fit TRBD1. The germline CDR1 and CDR2 sequences are LNHDA and SQIVND (reference sequence). V dropped 9 bases and J dropped 1; count of bases not matched to a gene: 5. The CDR3 has 15 residues.

This clone was seen more than once but under ten times. The chain is built from TRBV7-2 and TRBJ2-1; 8 nucleotides line up with TRBD1. CDR3 length: 14 amino acids. The V segment lost 2 bases and the J segment 5 bases; nucleotides outside the gene matches: 2. The germline CDR1 and CDR2 sequences are SGHTA and FQGNSA. CDR3 loop: CASSLRQGNNEQFF. CDR3 sequence (DNA): TGTGCCAGCAGCTTACGACAGGGGAACAATGAGCAGTTCTTC. Complete variable domain (other parts from reference TRBV7-2 and TRBJ2-1): GAGVSQSPSNKVTEKGKDVELRCDPISGHTALYWYRQSLGQGLEFLIYFQGNSAPDKSGLPSDRFSAERTGGSVSTLTIQRTQQEDSAVYLCASSLRQGNNEQFFGPGTRLTVL.

J is TRBJ1-1 and V is TRBV15; tentatively, D is TRBD1 (6 bases). Trimming shortened V by 6 bases and J by 1 base, and 9 bases separated the two germline ends. The CDR3 runs 13 residues. Per the germline V gene, CDR1 is LNHNV and CDR2 is YYDKDF (reference sequence). CDR3 amino acids: CATSRDTNTEAFF. In DNA form, the CDR3 reads TGTGCCACCAGTCGGGACACGAACACTGAAGCTTTCTTT. The full variable domain, its missing parts supplied by reference TRBV15 and TRBJ1-1, is DAMVIQNPRYQVTQFGKPVTLSCSQTLNHNVMYWYQQKSSQAPKLLFHYYDKDFNNEADTPDNFQSRRPNTSFCFLDIRSPGLGDTAMYLCATSRDTNTEAFFGQGTRLTVV.

The rearrangement links TRBV19 to TRBJ1-1; D is unresolved. Germline V gene data show CDR1 as LNHDA and CDR2 as SQIVND (reference sequence). Trimming pared 4 bases from V and 4 bases from J, leaving 16 bases between. This CDR3 spans 15 amino acids. This CDR3 reads CASSTPRAVVTEAFF. The CDR3 DNA is TGTGCCAGTAGTACCCCGAGGGCGGTGGTCACTGAAGCTTTCTTT.

This clone turned up a few times. This chain joins TRBV6-5 and TRBJ2-1; D possibly corresponds to TRBD2 (7 bases). The germline V gene encodes CDR1 MNHEY and CDR2 SVGAGI. The CDR3 covers 13 residues. V was clipped by 11 bases and J by 10 bases, with 21 bases between them. The CDR3 sequence is CALAGAGSEEQFF. The CDR3, as DNA: TGTGCCTTGGCGGGGGCCGGGTCCGAGGAGCAGTTCTTC.

The chain recombines TRBV2 with TRBJ2-7; D might be TRBD2 (5 bases). CDR1 is SNHLY, CDR2 FYNNEI, per germline. V was shortened by 6 bases and J by 0 bases, with 9 bases between the two germline ends. The CDR3 totals 13 residues. CDR3 loop: CASSGLVSYEQYF. Here the CDR3 DNA reads TGTGCCAGCAGCGGACTCGTCTCCTACGAGCAGTACTTC.

CDR3 residues: CASSLAPGSKAEAFF. The DNA for the CDR3 is TGCGCCAGCAGCTTGGCTCCGGGGTCTAAAGCTGAAGCTTTCTTT. This chain connects TRBV5-1 to TRBJ1-1; D is unclear. This CDR3 comprises 15 residues. The germline V gene encodes CDR1 SGHRS and CDR2 YFSETQ. Deletions cut 0 bases from V and 6 bases from J, with 15 bases between.

V is TRBV30 and J is TRBJ2-6; D is perhaps TRBD1 or TRBD2 (5 bases each). Trimming took off 8 bases at V and 0 bases at J, with 17 bases between the two ends. The length of the CDR3 is 16 residues. Germline CDR1 GTSNPN, CDR2 SVGIG (reference sequence). CDR3 nucleotide sequence: TGTGCCGGGGGAGTAAGCAGGCTCTCTGGGGCCAACGTCCTGACTTTC. Its translation is CAGGVSRLSGANVLTF.

V gene TRBV21-1 combines with J gene TRBJ1-2. TRBV21-1 is a documented pseudogene. The CDR3 loop spans 12 amino acids. CDR3 amino acids: CASHRTSVGYTF. The CDR3 DNA reads as TGTGCCAGCCACCGGACGTCCGTCGGCTACACCTTC.